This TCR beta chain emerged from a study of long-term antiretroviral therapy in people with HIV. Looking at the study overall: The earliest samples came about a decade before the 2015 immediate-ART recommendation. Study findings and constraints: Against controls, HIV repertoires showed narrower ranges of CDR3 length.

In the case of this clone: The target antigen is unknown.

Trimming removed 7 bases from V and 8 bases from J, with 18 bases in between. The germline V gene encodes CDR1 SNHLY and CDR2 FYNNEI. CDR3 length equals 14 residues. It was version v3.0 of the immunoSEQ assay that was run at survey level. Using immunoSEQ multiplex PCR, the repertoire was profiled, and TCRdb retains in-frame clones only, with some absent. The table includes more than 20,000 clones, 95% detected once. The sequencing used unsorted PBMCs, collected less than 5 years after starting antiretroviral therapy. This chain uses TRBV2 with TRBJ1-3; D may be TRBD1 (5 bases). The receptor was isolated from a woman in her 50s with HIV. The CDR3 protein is CASKRGRAGDTIYF. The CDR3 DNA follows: TGTGCCAGCAAAAGGGGCAGGGCTGGGGACACCATATATTTT.